Below are 22 T cell receptor beta chains sequenced from a single sample in a study of blood T cell repertoires in COVID-19. Assay used: immunoSEQ multiplex PCR; TCRdb lists only in-frame clones, some missing. Seen here are about 210,000 clones, about 86% observed once, and the top ten hold roughly 2.9%. Sequenced sample: peripheral blood. These receptors were obtained from a man aged 45-60 years with active or convalescent COVID-19.

The chain employs TRBV7-2 and TRBJ2-3, with a possible D match to TRBD2 (5 bases). CDR1 is SGHTA, CDR2 FQGNSA, per germline. This CDR3 comprises 15 residues. V lost 4 bases and J lost 1, with 12 bases in between. Here the CDR3 DNA reads TGTGCCAGCAGCTCAGACGGGAAACGCACAGATACGCAGTATTTT. Translating gives CASSSDGKRTDTQYF.

The chain links TRBV30 to TRBJ1-3; 7 nucleotides line up with TRBD1. This CDR3 has 13 amino acids. Germline lookup yields CDR1 GTSNPN and CDR2 SVGIG (reference sequence). V shed 2 bases and J 7 bases; nucleotides not matched to a gene: 5. CDR3 sequence reads: CAWSPIQGNTIYF. Written as DNA, the CDR3 is TGTGCCTGGAGTCCAATACAGGGGAACACCATATATTTT.

The genes are TRBV5-8 and TRBJ1-2, with D unresolved. The V gene's germline CDR1 is SGHTS and CDR2 YDEGEE. V was trimmed by 3 bases and J by 6 bases, leaving 21 bases between them. The CDR3 contains 16 residues. The DNA for the CDR3 is TGTGCCAGCAGCTGGCCGGGGTCTACACTCCAACATGGCTACACCTTC. As protein: CASSWPGSTLQHGYTF.

In this sample, this clone turned up a few times. This sequence joins TRBV4-2 and TRBJ2-3; 8 bases align to TRBD2. Germline-derived CDR1 and CDR2 are LGHNA and YNFKEQ. The CDR3 is 15 amino acids. The J segment lost 0 bases and the V segment lost 5 bases, leaving 4 bases of the junction unmatched. The CDR3 sequence is CASSKLADSTDTQYF. In DNA, the CDR3 is TGTGCCAGCAGCAAACTAGCGGACAGCACAGATACGCAGTATTTT.

J is TRBJ2-2 and V is TRBV7-6, with 8 nucleotides matching TRBD1. The trim removed 3 bases at V and 6 bases at J, leaving 9 bases unmatched. Germline V lookup: CDR1 SGHVS, CDR2 FNYEAQ. This CDR3 has 16 residues. The CDR3 DNA is TGTGCCAGCAGCTTTACACAGGGGGTGTTACCCGGGGAGCTGTTTTTT. Translating gives CASSFTQGVLPGELFF.

This clone has a single count. The genes are TRBV28 and TRBJ2-3; D is possibly TRBD1 (6 bases). The CDR3 sequence is 12 residues long. V was shortened by 7 bases and J by 8 bases, with 13 bases between the two germline ends. The germline V gene has CDR1 MDHEN and CDR2 SYDVKM. In nucleotides, the CDR3 is TGTGCCAGCAACCAGGGGTCAGGTACGCAGTATTTT. Translated: CASNQGSGTQYF.

The gene calls are TRBV4-3 and TRBJ2-3; TRBD2 agrees at 11 bases. With 2 bases clipped from V and 3 bases from J, the junction kept 4 bases outside the gene matches. There are 16 residues in the CDR3. Germline-derived CDR1 and CDR2 are LGHNA and YSLEER. The CDR3 nucleotides read TGCGCCAGCAGCCAATTTAGCGGGGGGGCAACAGATACGCAGTATTTT. Amino acids: CASSQFSGGATDTQYF.

The chain recombines TRBV2 with TRBJ2-5; 8 bases map to TRBD2. Germline V gene lookup returns CDR1 SNHLY and CDR2 FYNNEI. V was pared by 7 bases and J by 1 base, with 11 bases of the junction left unmatched. The CDR3 covers 16 residues. CDR3 DNA sequence: TGTGCCAGCACCAAAGGGGCGGGGGGATTCCAAGAGACCCAGTACTTC. This gives the protein CASTKGAGGFQETQYF.

The genes are TRBV2 and TRBJ2-3, with 7 bases that match TRBD1. Losses at the gene ends were 7 bases for V and 0 bases for J; bases not matched to a gene: 4. The CDR3 has 14 amino acids. CDR1 is SNHLY, CDR2 FYNNEI, per germline. CDR3 DNA sequence: TGTGCCAGCAAACAGGGGTACAGCACAGATACGCAGTATTTT. Translation gives CASKQGYSTDTQYF.

This clone appeared once. This rearrangement joins TRBV10-1 to TRBJ2-1, with 11 positions matching TRBD2. The V and J ends lost 4 bases and 15 bases, in that order; junction bases with no gene match: 5. The CDR3 loop spans 12 amino acids. Looked up from germline, CDR1 is WNHNN and CDR2 is SYGVQD (reference sequence). The CDR3 region has the DNA TGCGCCAGCAGTGGTGGACTAGCGGGCCCGTTCTTC. This codes for CASSGGLAGPFF.

The chain links TRBV7-2 to TRBJ1-6; 7 nucleotides line up with TRBD1. The ends lost 0 bases at V and 14 bases at J; junction bases unmatched: 7. The germline V gene has CDR1 SGHTA and CDR2 FQGNSA. This CDR3 is 14 amino acids long. DNA for the CDR3: TGTGCCAGCAGCTTAGCGGGGACAGTAGCGGCCCTCCACTTT. This translates into CASSLAGTVAALHF.

V and J are TRBV28 and TRBJ2-7; TRBD2 is a possible D gene (5 bases). Per the germline V gene, CDR1 is MDHEN and CDR2 is SYDVKM. CDR3 size: 15 residues. V shed 6 bases and J shed 0 bases, with 15 bases lying between them. The CDR3 nucleotides are TGTGCCAGCAGCCCCTCGGACTTCGACTCCTACGAGCAGTACTTC. Protein product: CASSPSDFDSYEQYF.

This sequence joins TRBV20-1 and TRBJ2-1; D gene ambiguous. The V gene's germline CDR1 is DFQATT and CDR2 SNEGSKA (reference sequence). The CDR3 is 10 amino acids. The germline V and J ends were trimmed by 3 bases and 6 bases, with 3 bases remaining between them. The CDR3 DNA sequence: TGCAGTGCTAGCCGCAATGAGCAGTTCTTC. Its translation: CSASRNEQFF.

This clone showed up just a few times. This chain uses TRBV7-9 with TRBJ1-2, with 7 bases lining up with TRBD1. CDR3 length equals 14 residues. CDR1 is SEHNR, CDR2 FQNEAQ, per germline (reference sequence). The ends lost 1 base at V and 4 bases at J; junction bases unmatched: 3. CDR3 protein: CASSLEGGLYGYTF. CDR3 bases: TGTGCCAGCAGCTTAGAAGGGGGCCTCTATGGCTACACCTTC.

The rearrangement links TRBV11-2 to TRBJ2-5, with 9 bases matching TRBD1. Germline CDR1 reads SGHAT; CDR2 reads FQNNGV. The CDR3 contains 16 residues. After removal of 5 bases from V and 5 bases from J, the junction contained 12 bases not matched to a gene. The CDR3 DNA reads as TGTGCCAGCAGCCCCCCGAGCCGGACAGGGGCGGAGACCCAGTACTTC. Its protein product is CASSPPSRTGAETQYF.

This clone was seen only once. The J gene is TRBJ2-7, the V gene TRBV28, with 8 positions matching TRBD2. This CDR3 is 14 amino acids long. Germline trimming cut 6 bases from V and 2 bases from J; bases unmatched to any gene: 6. Per germline, CDR1 MDHEN and CDR2 SYDVKM. The CDR3 region has the DNA TGTGCCAGCAGACCAACTAGCGGAGCCTACGAGCAGTACTTC. Protein product: CASRPTSGAYEQYF.

The chain employs TRBV7-9 and TRBJ1-1; 7 bases fit TRBD1. This CDR3 region has 14 residues. The germline V gene has CDR1 SEHNR and CDR2 FQNEAQ (reference sequence). V lost 5 bases, J lost 4 bases, and 7 bases stayed unmatched. The CDR3 DNA reads TGTGCCAGCAGCACGCAGACAGGGAGCACTGAAGCTTTCTTT. Translated, it gives CASSTQTGSTEAFF.

The CDR3 DNA sequence: TGTGCCAGCAGCCTAGGGGGAGGTACTGACGAGCAGTACTTC. Protein product: CASSLGGGTDEQYF. This chain links TRBV11-3 with TRBJ2-7; D might be TRBD1 or TRBD2, each matching 6 bases. The V gene's germline CDR1 is SGHNT and CDR2 YENEEA. This CDR3 has 14 residues. With 5 bases removed from V and 5 bases from J, the gap between germline ends came to 16 bases.

Comments on this clone: Other DNA sequences in the same sample also yield this CDR3. The V gene is TRBV27, the J gene TRBJ2-1; D may be TRBD1 (6 bases). The CDR3 is 15 residues long. Trimming removed 10 bases from V and 1 base from J, with 17 bases in between. The germline gives CDR1 MNHEY, CDR2 SMNVEV (reference sequence). This chain's CDR3 is CATKRGQGSYNEQFF. CDR3 sequence (DNA): TGTGCCACCAAAAGGGGCCAGGGGTCCTACAATGAGCAGTTCTTC.

The V gene is TRBV20-1, the J gene TRBJ1-2; a weak D match, TRBD1 (5 bases). The CDR3 consists of 11 residues. Per the germline V gene, CDR1 is DFQATT and CDR2 is SNEGSKA (reference sequence). Trimming removed 6 bases at V and 6 bases at J, with 11 bases between. CDR3: CSAPPGDGYTF. For the CDR3, the DNA is TGCAGTGCCCCCCCGGGGGATGGCTACACCTTC.

As DNA, the CDR3 is TGTGCCAGCAGCCCCCGGACAGGGCCGGCTAGCAATCAGCCCCAGCATTTT. Its translation is CASSPRTGPASNQPQHF. J is TRBJ1-5 and V is TRBV7-2, with TRBD1 identical over 8 bases. Germline V gene data show CDR1 as SGHTA and CDR2 as FQGNSA. The CDR3 covers 17 residues. Trimming took 5 bases from V and 0 from J; bases not matched to a gene: 9. Full variable domain (rest looked up from reference TRBV7-2 and TRBJ1-5): GAGVSQSPSNKVTEKGKDVELRCDPISGHTALYWYRQSLGQGLEFLIYFQGNSAPDKSGLPSDRFSAERTGGSVSTLTIQRTQQEDSAVYLCASSPRTGPASNQPQHFGDGTRLSIL.

J is TRBJ1-5 and V is TRBV24-1; D is undetermined. V dropped 6 bases and J dropped 3 bases, with 8 bases sitting between them. CDR3 length equals 13 residues. Germline CDR1 and CDR2: KGHDR and SFDVKD. The CDR3 region is CATSTGANQPQHF. CDR3 bases: TGTGCCACCAGTACGGGAGCCAATCAGCCCCAGCATTTT.